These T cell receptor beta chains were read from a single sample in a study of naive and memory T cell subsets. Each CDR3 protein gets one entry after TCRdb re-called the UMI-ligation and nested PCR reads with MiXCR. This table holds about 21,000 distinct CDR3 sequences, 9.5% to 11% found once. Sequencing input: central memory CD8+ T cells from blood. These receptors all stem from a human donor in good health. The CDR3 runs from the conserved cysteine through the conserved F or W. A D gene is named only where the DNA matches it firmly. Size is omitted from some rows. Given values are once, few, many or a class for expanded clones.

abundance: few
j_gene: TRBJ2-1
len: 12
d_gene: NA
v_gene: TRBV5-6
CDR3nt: TGTGCCAGCAGCTGGAAGGAGGGTGAGCAGTTCTTC
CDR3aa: CASSWKEGEQFF

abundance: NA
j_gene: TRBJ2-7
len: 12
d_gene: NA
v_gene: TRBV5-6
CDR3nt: TGTGCCAGCAGCGTGGCATTGGATAAGCAGTACTTC
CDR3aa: CASSVALDKQYF

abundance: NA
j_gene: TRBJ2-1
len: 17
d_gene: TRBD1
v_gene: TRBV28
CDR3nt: TGTGCCAGCAGTTTTCCCCCGACAGGGAGCTCCTACAATGAGCAGTTCTTC
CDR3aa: CASSFPPTGSSYNEQFF

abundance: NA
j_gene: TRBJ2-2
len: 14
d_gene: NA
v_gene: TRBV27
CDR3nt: TGTGCCAGCAGTTTATCGCAGGGCGCCGGGGAGCTGTTTTTT
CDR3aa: CASSLSQGAGELFF

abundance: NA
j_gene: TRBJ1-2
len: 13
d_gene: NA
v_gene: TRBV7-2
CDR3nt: TGTGCCAGCAGTCGTGGGTCACAGTCGGGCTACACCTTC
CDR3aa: CASSRGSQSGYTF

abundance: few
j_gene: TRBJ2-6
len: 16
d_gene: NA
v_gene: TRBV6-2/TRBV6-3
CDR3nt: TGTGCCAGCAGTTATGAGATCTCAACTGGGGCCAACGTCCTGACTTTC
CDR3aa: CASSYEISTGANVLTF

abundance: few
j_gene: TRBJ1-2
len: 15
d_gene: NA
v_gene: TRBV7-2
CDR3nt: TGTGCCAGCAGCTTAGGGGCCAGTCCTAACTATGGCTACACCTTC
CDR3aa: CASSLGASPNYGYTF

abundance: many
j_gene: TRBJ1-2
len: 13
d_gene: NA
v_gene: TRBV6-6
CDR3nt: TGTGCCAGCGAGGGGGACGGGGGGCATGGCTACACCTTC
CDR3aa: CASEGDGGHGYTF

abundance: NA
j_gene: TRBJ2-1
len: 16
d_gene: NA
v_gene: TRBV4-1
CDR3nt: TGCGCCAGCAGCCAGAAAACAGGAGAATCCTACAATGAGCAGTTCTTC
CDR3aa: CASSQKTGESYNEQFF

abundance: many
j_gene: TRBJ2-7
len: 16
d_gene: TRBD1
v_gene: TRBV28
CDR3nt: TGTGCCAGCTGCACCAAGCTTCTGGACAGGGCCTGCGAGCAGTACTTC
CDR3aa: CASCTKLLDRACEQYF

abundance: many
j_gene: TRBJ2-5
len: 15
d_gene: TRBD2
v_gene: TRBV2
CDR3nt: TGTGCCAGCAGTGAAGGTCTAGCGGGAGTGGAGACCCAGTACTTC
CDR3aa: CASSEGLAGVETQYF

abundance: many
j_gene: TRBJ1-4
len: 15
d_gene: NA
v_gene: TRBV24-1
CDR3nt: TGTGCCACCAGTGACCGACAGAACTTTAATGAAAAACTGTTTTTT
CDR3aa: CATSDRQNFNEKLFF

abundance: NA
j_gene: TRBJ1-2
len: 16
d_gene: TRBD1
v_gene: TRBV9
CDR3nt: TGTGCCAGCAGCACATCCGGGACAGGGACAGAGCGGGGCTACACCTTC
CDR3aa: CASSTSGTGTERGYTF

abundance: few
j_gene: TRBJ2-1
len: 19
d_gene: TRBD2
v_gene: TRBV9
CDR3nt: TGTGCCAGCAGCGTAGGTAAACTAGCGGGACTCTCCTCCTACAATGAGCAGTTCTTC
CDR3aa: CASSVGKLAGLSSYNEQFF

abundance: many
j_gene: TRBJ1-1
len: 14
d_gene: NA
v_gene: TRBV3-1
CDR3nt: TGTGCCAGCAGCCCTCTGACAGCTAACACTGAAGCTTTCTTT
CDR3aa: CASSPLTANTEAFF

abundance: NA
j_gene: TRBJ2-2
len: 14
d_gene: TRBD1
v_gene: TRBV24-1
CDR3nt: TGTGCCACCAGGGGACAGGGGTTGACCGGGGAGCTGTTTTTT
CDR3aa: CATRGQGLTGELFF

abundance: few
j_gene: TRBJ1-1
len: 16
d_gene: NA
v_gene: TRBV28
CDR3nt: TGTGCCAGCAGTTTATTCCCAGGGGCAGAGAACACTGAAGCTTTCTTT
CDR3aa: CASSLFPGAENTEAFF

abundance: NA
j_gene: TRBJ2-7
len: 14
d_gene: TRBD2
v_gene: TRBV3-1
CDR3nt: TGTGCCAGCAGCGGAGCGGGGACTGACTACGAGCAGTACTTC
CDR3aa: CASSGAGTDYEQYF

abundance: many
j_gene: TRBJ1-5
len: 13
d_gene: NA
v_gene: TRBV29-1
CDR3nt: TGCAGCGTTGGCGGAGGAGGCAATCAGCCCCAGCATTTT
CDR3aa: CSVGGGGNQPQHF